This T cell receptor (beta chain) was identified in a study of shared clonotypes between healthy human individuals. The CDR3 runs to 17 residues. About this clone itself: What it binds is not known.

Each unsorted sample relied on some 90 million PBMCs as its source of genomic DNA. Each cell subset's genomic DNA was divided evenly among several immunoSEQ plates. Among the unsorted PBMC samples, replicate PCRs used about 300 ng DNA, 30,000 to 35,000 T cell genomes. TCRdb's table, derived via immunoSEQ multiplex PCR, lists solely in-frame clones and lacks some. The sample consists of about 450,000 clones, around 79% of them appearing once. General observations from the study: It was expected that sequencing depth would affect clonotype sharing among donors.

What was sequenced was PBMCs. This receptor was identified in a middle-aged woman in good health. Some clones in this sample may be carry-over from other donors' samples. V is TRBV21-1 and J is TRBJ1-4; TRBD1 reflects the table's D call only, with no check against the DNA. TRBV21-1 is a recognized pseudogene. The CDR3 region is CASSNGADLRANEKLFF. For the CDR3, the DNA is TGTGCCAGCAGCAATGGGGCGGACCTCCGGGCTAATGAAAAACTGTTTTTT.